This record looks at one T cell receptor (beta chain) sequence and its context. Other DNA sequences in this sample translate to the same CDR3. This CDR3 has 14 residues. V dropped 7 bases and J dropped 1; count of bases not matched to a gene: 7. CDR1 SQVTM and CDR2 ANQGSEA come from the germline V gene. These data are taken from a study of blood T cell repertoires in COVID-19. Repertoires were generated with immunoSEQ multiplex PCR, while TCRdb's copy carries only in-frame clones and drops some. The table lists fewer than 40,000 clones, more than 90% of them singletons. The TCR sequence derives from a human donor in a cohort sampled during active COVID-19. Sequenced sample: peripheral blood. This sequence joins TRBV29-1 and TRBJ2-1; TRBD1 agrees at 7 bases. This CDR3 reads CSGYRGFSYNEQFF. The DNA for the CDR3 is TGCAGCGGCTACAGGGGTTTTTCCTACAATGAGCAGTTCTTC.